This TCR beta chain was documented in a study of regulatory dendritic cells for organ transplantation. General study points: Naive CD4+ and CD8+ repertoires were highly diverse; memory CD8+ was most oligoclonal. Memory CD8+ clonal expansion seemed more limited with regulatory than mature dendritic cells. Alloreactive memory CD8+ T cell pools varied considerably between individuals.

The table came from immunoSEQ multiplex PCR; TCRdb's copy has only in-frame clones and leaves some out. Of approximately 9,300 clones in the sample, just over 65% were seen once. Germline lookup yields CDR1 SGHRS and CDR2 YFSETQ. The CDR3 is made up of 17 amino acids. V was shortened by 4 bases and J by 2 bases, with 16 bases between the two germline ends. Sorted subsets were CFSE-labeled and cultured four to six days with allogeneic dendritic cells. In the case of this clone: Its antigen is not known.

J is TRBJ1-6 and V is TRBV5-1; D possibly corresponds to TRBD1 (5 bases). The source of this sequence is a human donor in good health. The sample was naive CD4+ T cells from blood cultured with dendritic cells. Subset given: CD45RA+ naive T cells. The CDR3, as DNA: TGCGCCAGCAGCCACGGGGGAGGGAGCACCTATAATTCACCCCTCCACTTT. It yields the protein CASSHGGGSTYNSPLHF.